This T cell receptor beta chain was sequenced in a study of blood T cell repertoires in COVID-19. At the level of the study: The United States, Italy and Spain supplied acute and convalescent COVID-19 samples. Nucleic acid was either cDNA or gDNA, and it came from T cells, B-cell-depleted T cells, or PBMCs.

Trimming took 7 bases from V and 3 from J; bases not matched to a gene: 13. The germline gives CDR1 SGHKS, CDR2 YYEKEE (reference sequence). The CDR3 has 16 residues. Here immunoSEQ multiplex PCR was the method, and the copy in TCRdb shows in-frame clones only, minus some. The sample records approximately 230,000 clones, approximately 82% being singletons. The source material was PBMCs or T cells enriched from blood (not recorded which). This clonotype originated in a man aged 35-49 years who had recovered from COVID-19. The V gene is TRBV5-5, the J gene TRBJ1-5; TRBD1 aligns across 7 bases. The DNA of the CDR3 is TGTGCCAGCGGCGCCGGGACAGAAACCGTCAATCAGCCCCAGCATTTT. Encoded protein: CASGAGTETVNQPQHF.